The clone carrying this T cell receptor beta chain was seen a few times. V lost 6 bases and J 3 bases, leaving 19 bases between the germline ends. The CDR3 consists of 15 residues. Germline CDR1 reads SGDLS; CDR2 reads YYNGEE. Each CDR3 protein is one row after TCRdb ran MiXCR on the RT-PCR reads. This table has 920,000 or so distinct CDR3 sequences, about 20% appearing once. The data stem from a study of patients and donors after allogeneic stem cell transplantation. Sequencing was done on a sample of blood, either unsorted or a sorted T cell fraction (not recorded which). This receptor was taken from a human donor who was either an allogeneic HSCT recipient or a stem cell or donor lymphocyte infusion donor (not recorded which). It is not recorded whose cells these are; they may come from a transplant donor. The gene calls are TRBV9 and TRBJ2-7; D gene ambiguous. The CDR3 sequence is CASNTGTGHGYEQYF. Written as DNA, the CDR3 is TGTGCCAGCAACACCGGAACCGGCCATGGCTACGAGCAGTACTTC.